This T cell receptor (beta chain) was retrieved from a study of PD-L1 blockade in urothelial cancer. Study background: Analyzed time points were 3 weeks (second dose) and 6 weeks after therapy began.

This sample's time point: pretreatment peripheral blood. All patients handed over anywhere from 1 to 8 samples, pretreatment and on-treatment. The CDR3 extends over 15 amino acids. Trimming removed 3 bases from V and 3 bases from J; junction bases left unmatched: 6. Germline CDR1 SGDLS, CDR2 YYNGEE. Findings and limits, study-wide: Larger 3-week expansion of tumor-associated blood clones was seen in durable-benefit patients.

This clone appeared once. What it recognizes is unknown. Spike-ins of synthetic TCR analog templates went into each PCR. The method was immunoSEQ multiplex PCR; TCRdb's version includes in-frame clones alone and lacks a portion of them. In the table there are about 47,000 clones, 75% to 90% of which are singletons. The sequencing used PBMCs, collected around atezolizumab (anti-PD-L1) treatment. This sequence was found in a man aged 45-65 years with urothelial cancer. This chain uses TRBV9 with TRBJ1-5; 7 bases are shared with TRBD1. The CDR3 DNA reads as TGTGCCAGCAGCGCGACAGGGAGAGACAATCAGCCCCAGCATTTT. Amino acid sequence: CASSATGRDNQPQHF.